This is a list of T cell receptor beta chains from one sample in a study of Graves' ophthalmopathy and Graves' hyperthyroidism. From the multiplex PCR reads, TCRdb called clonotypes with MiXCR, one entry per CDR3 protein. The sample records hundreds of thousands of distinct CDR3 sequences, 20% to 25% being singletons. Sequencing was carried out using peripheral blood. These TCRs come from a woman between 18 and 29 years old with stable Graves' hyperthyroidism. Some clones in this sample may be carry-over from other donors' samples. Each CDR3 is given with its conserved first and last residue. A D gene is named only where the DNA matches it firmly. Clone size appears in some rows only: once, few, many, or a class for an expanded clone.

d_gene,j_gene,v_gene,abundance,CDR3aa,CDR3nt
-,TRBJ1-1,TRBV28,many,CAVNPDTMNTEAFF,TGTGCCGTCAATCCTGACACTATGAACACTGAAGCTTTCTTT
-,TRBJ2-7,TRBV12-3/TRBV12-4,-,CASSLRLGETYEQYF,TGTGCCAGCAGTTTAAGACTCGGAGAGACCTACGAGCAGTACTTC
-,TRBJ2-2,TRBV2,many,CASRLGGRTGELFF,TGTGCCAGCAGGCTTGGAGGGCGCACCGGGGAGCTGTTTTTT
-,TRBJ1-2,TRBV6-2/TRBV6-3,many,CASVQSRGGGYGYTF,TGTGCCAGCGTCCAGTCCAGGGGAGGAGGGTATGGCTACACCTTC
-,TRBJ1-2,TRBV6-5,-,CASSYNPAYGYTF,TGTGCCAGCAGTTATAATCCTGCCTATGGCTACACCTTC
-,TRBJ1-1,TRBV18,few,CASSRGQENEAFF,TGTGCCAGCTCACGGGGACAAGAAAATGAAGCTTTCTTT
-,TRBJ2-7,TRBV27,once,CASRAQDSYEQYF,TGTGCCAGCAGGGCTCAGGACTCCTACGAGCAGTACTTC
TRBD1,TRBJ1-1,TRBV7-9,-,CASAGTGRFLAFF,TGTGCCAGCGCCGGGACAGGGAGGTTTTTAGCTTTCTTT
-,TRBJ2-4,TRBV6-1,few,CASRPPGDSIQYF,TGTGCCAGCAGGCCTCCGGGCGACTCCATTCAGTACTTC
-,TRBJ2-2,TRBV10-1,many,CASSEDISTGELFF,TGCGCCAGCAGTGAGGACATCTCAACCGGGGAGCTGTTTTTT
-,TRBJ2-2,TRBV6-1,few,CASSQQGGELFF,TGTGCCAGCAGTCAACAGGGCGGGGAGCTGTTTTTT
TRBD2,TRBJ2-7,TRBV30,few,CAWSASGTSYEQYF,TGTGCCTGGAGTGCCAGTGGGACTAGCTACGAGCAGTACTTC
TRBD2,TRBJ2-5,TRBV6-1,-,CASSDGAGVTQYF,TGTGCCAGCAGTGACGGAGCGGGGGTGACCCAGTACTTC
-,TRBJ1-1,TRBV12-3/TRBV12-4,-,CASSSAGQRNTEAFF,TGTGCCAGCAGTTCCGCCGGGCAGAGGAACACTGAAGCTTTCTTT
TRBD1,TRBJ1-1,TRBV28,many,CASSQTGGNTEAFF,TGTGCCAGCAGTCAGACAGGGGGGAACACTGAAGCTTTCTTT
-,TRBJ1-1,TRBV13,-,CASSRGAVRNTEAFF,TGTGCCAGCAGCCGAGGTGCTGTACGGAACACTGAAGCTTTCTTT
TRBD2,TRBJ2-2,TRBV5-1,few,CASSLDAGGNTGELFF,TGCGCCAGCAGCTTGGATGCGGGGGGGAACACCGGGGAGCTGTTTTTT
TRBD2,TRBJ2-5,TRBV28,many,CASSTHQLAEYQETQYF,TGTGCCAGCAGTACCCACCAACTAGCGGAATACCAAGAGACCCAGTACTTC
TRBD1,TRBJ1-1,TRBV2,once,CASSGPRGRNTEAFF,TGTGCCAGCAGTGGGCCTAGGGGGCGGAACACTGAAGCTTTCTTT
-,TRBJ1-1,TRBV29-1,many,CSVLEHTEAFF,TGCAGCGTTTTAGAGCACACTGAAGCTTTCTTT
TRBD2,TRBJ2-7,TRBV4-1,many,CASSQGLAGLYYEQYF,TGCGCCAGCAGCCAAGGTTTAGCGGGACTATACTACGAGCAGTACTTC
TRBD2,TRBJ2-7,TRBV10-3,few,CATQPLAGGIYEQYF,TGTGCCACCCAACCACTAGCGGGGGGGATCTACGAGCAGTACTTC
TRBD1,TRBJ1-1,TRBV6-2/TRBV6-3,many,CASSYSSGTGGKNTEAFF,TGTGCCAGCAGTTACTCATCTGGGACAGGGGGGAAGAACACTGAAGCTTTCTTT
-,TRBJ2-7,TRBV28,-,CASSRYRYEQYF,TGTGCCAGCAGCCGTTACCGGTACGAGCAGTACTTC
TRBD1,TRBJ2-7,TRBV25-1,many,CASSDEPGTGFSYEQYF,TGTGCCAGCAGTGATGAGCCCGGGACAGGGTTCTCCTACGAGCAGTACTTC
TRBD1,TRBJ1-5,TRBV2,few,CASKSGQGLYSNQPQHF,TGTGCCAGCAAGTCGGGACAGGGCCTATATAGCAATCAGCCCCAGCATTTT
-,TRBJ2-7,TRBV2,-,CASSAQSYEQYF,TGTGCCAGCAGTGCGCAGTCCTACGAGCAGTACTTC
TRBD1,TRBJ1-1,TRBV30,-,CAWSDRGRAPFF,TGTGCCTGGAGCGACAGGGGTAGGGCTCCTTTCTTT
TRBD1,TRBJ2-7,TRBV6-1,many,CASRNRGGPYEQYF,TGTGCCAGCAGAAACAGGGGCGGACCCTACGAGCAGTACTTC
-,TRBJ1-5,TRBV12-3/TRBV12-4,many,CASSLGLWWEPQHF,TGTGCCAGCAGTTTAGGCTTATGGTGGGAACCCCAGCATTTT
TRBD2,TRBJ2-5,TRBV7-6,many,CASSLMGLPSQETQYF,TGTGCCAGCAGCTTAATGGGACTACCAAGCCAAGAGACCCAGTACTTC
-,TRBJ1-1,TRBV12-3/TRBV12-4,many,CASTKGTLNTEAFF,TGTGCCAGCACCAAAGGGACACTAAACACTGAAGCTTTCTTT
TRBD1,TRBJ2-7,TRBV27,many,CASSSWTGGTYEQYF,TGTGCCAGCAGTTCCTGGACAGGGGGCACCTACGAGCAGTACTTC
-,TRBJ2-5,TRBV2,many,CASSVFIKETQYF,TGTGCCAGCAGTGTCTTCATCAAAGAGACCCAGTACTTC
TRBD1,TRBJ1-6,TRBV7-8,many,CASSFPQGATVAYNSPLHF,TGTGCCAGCAGCTTTCCTCAGGGGGCGACGGTCGCCTATAATTCACCCCTCCACTTT
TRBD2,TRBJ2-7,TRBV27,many,CASSITGLAGGSSYEQYF,TGTGCCAGCAGTATTACAGGACTAGCGGGGGGGAGCTCCTACGAGCAGTACTTC
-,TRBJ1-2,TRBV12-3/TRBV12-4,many,CASGRTANYGYTF,TGTGCCAGCGGGAGGACCGCTAACTATGGCTACACCTTC
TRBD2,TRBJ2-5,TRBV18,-,CASSPRLAGDLETQYF,TGTGCCAGCTCACCAAGGCTAGCGGGGGATTTGGAGACCCAGTACTTC
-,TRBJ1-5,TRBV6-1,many,CSYLLINQPQHF,TGTTCTTACCTCCTGATCAATCAGCCCCAGCATTTT
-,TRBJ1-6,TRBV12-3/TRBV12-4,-,CASSSTAPPGSPLHF,TGTGCCAGCAGTTCTACCGCCCCCCCCGGTTCACCCCTCCACTTT
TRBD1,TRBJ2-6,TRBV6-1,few,CASSGDRGTGANVLTF,TGTGCCAGCAGTGGCGACAGGGGCACAGGGGCCAACGTCCTGACTTTC
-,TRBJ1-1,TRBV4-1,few,CASKKEGRNTEAFF,TGCGCCAGCAAAAAAGAGGGACGAAACACTGAAGCTTTCTTT
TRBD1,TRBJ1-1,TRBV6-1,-,CASSEATGGATEAFF,TGTGCCAGCAGTGAAGCGACAGGGGGTGCCACTGAAGCTTTCTTT
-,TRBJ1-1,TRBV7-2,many,CASSLVGFLAFF,TGTGCCAGCAGCTTAGTGGGGTTTCTGGCTTTCTTT
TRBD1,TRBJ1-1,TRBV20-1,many,CSVRQGAEAFF,TGCAGTGTTCGACAGGGAGCTGAAGCTTTCTTT
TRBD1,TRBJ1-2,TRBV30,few,CAWRLWDRTNYGYTF,TGTGCCTGGAGACTCTGGGACAGAACTAACTATGGCTACACCTTC
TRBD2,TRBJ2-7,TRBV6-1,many,CASSGSLAGGRYEQYF,TGTGCCAGCAGTGGATCACTAGCGGGAGGGCGTTACGAGCAGTACTTC
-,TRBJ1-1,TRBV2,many,CATLGGAFEAFF,TGTGCCACCTTGGGGGGGGCATTTGAAGCTTTCTTT
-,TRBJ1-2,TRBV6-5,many,CASSYVQSYYGYTF,TGTGCCAGCAGTTACGTACAGAGCTACTATGGCTACACCTTC
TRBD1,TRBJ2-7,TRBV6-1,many,CASRNIRDRAHEQYF,TGTGCCAGCAGAAACATCCGGGACAGGGCCCACGAGCAGTACTTC
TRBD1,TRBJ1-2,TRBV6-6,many,CASSSSGTGLANYGYTF,TGTGCCAGCAGTTCATCCGGGACAGGGCTTGCTAACTATGGCTACACCTTC
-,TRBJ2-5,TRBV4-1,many,CASSQGPLGPYQETQYF,TGCGCCAGCAGCCAAGGACCCCTGGGGCCGTACCAAGAGACCCAGTACTTC
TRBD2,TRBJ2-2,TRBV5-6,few,CASSTGTSGNTGELFF,TGTGCCAGCAGCACTGGGACTAGCGGGAACACCGGGGAGCTGTTTTTT
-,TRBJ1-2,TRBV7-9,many,CASSIPAEGYTF,TGTGCCAGCAGCATACCTGCGGAAGGCTACACCTTC